A single sample gave rise to the 24 T cell receptor beta chains below, sequenced in a study of T cell responses to AZD1222 COVID-19 vaccine (dated by TCRdb to the early 2020s). The time point label for this specimen denotes: baseline before first vaccination. Libraries were made using the immunoSEQ multiplex PCR assay. The table was pulled from immuneACCESS by TCRdb, which kept in-frame rearrangements only. Such tables lose some clones; where checked, under half of the loss comes from unresolved V genes, and the rest has no known cause. The sample profile shows some 96,000 clones; 92% of them were found once. The top ten clones comprise roughly 1.7% of the sample. The sequenced sample was peripheral blood, obtained on day 0 of AZD1222 vaccination. The receptors derive from an adult in good health.

The chain has TRBV7-9 and TRBJ1-6; no reliable D call. There are 14 residues in the CDR3. The germline CDR1 and CDR2 sequences are SEHNR and FQNEAQ (reference sequence). Trimming pared 1 base from V and 8 bases from J, leaving 9 bases between. CDR3 sequence: CASSLGNEDSPLHF. CDR3 coding DNA: TGTGCCAGCAGCTTAGGGAATGAGGATTCACCCCTCCACTTT.

The chain carries TRBV2 and TRBJ1-2, with unresolved D. Germline V gene lookup returns CDR1 SNHLY and CDR2 FYNNEI. The length of the CDR3 is 14 residues. The ends were cut back, 8 bases at V and 3 bases at J, with 16 bases in the middle. The CDR3: CASLSVGKDYGYTF. In DNA form, the CDR3 reads TGTGCCAGCCTATCGGTCGGGAAAGACTATGGCTACACCTTC.

The CDR3 DNA reads TGTGCCAGCAGTTTTTGGGGGCGCCAGGGAGCTTTCTTT. This encodes CASSFWGRQGAFF. The chain combines TRBV28 with TRBJ1-1; possibly TRBD1 for D (6 bases). The V end lost 3 bases, the J end lost 10 bases, and 15 bases lay between the germline ends. CDR3 size: 13 residues. Germline assignment: CDR1 MDHEN and CDR2 SYDVKM. Variable domain in full (rest from reference TRBV28 and TRBJ1-1): DVKVTQSSRYLVKRTGEKVFLECVQDMDHENMFWYRQDPGLGLRLIYFSYDVKMKEKGDIPEGYSVSREKKERFSLILESASTNQTSMYLCASSFWGRQGAFFGQGTRLTVV.

By frequency in the sample, this clone is medium-sized. This chain links TRBV19 with TRBJ2-2, with 12 bases matching TRBD2. The junction had 9 bases not matched to a gene; V was cut back by 6 bases and J by 7 bases. This CDR3 comprises 16 residues. In germline, CDR1 is LNHDA, CDR2 SQIVND (reference sequence). The CDR3 here is CASSPSGRALYGELFF. The CDR3 DNA follows: TGTGCCAGTAGCCCTAGCGGGAGGGCTTTGTACGGGGAGCTGTTTTTT.

The chain is built from TRBV15 and TRBJ1-6; perhaps TRBD1 as D (6 bases). The CDR3 runs 16 residues. V lost 2 bases and J 5 bases, leaving 13 bases between the germline ends. Germline V gene sequence: CDR1 LNHNV, CDR2 YYDKDF (reference sequence). CDR3 nucleotide sequence: TGTGCCACCAGCAGACTCCTTGGGGGGCATAATTCACCCCTCCACTTT. This codes for CATSRLLGGHNSPLHF.

The chain is built from TRBV28 and TRBJ1-4, with unresolved D. Germline-derived CDR1 and CDR2 are MDHEN and SYDVKM. V lost 6 bases to trimming and J lost 1 base, with 12 bases between them. The CDR3 loop spans 15 amino acids. The CDR3 spells CASSPPGLTNEKLFF. In nucleotides, the CDR3 is TGTGCCAGCAGCCCCCCCGGTTTAACTAATGAAAAACTGTTTTTT. Full variable domain (remainder filled in from reference TRBV28 and TRBJ1-4): DVKVTQSSRYLVKRTGEKVFLECVQDMDHENMFWYRQDPGLGLRLIYFSYDVKMKEKGDIPEGYSVSREKKERFSLILESASTNQTSMYLCASSPPGLTNEKLFFGSGTQLSVL.

This rearrangement joins TRBV7-2 to TRBJ1-6; the D is unclear. Germline V gene lookup returns CDR1 SGHTA and CDR2 FQGNSA. The V gene lost 6 bases and the J gene lost 10 bases, with 13 bases spanning the gap. The CDR3 is 13 amino acids. In nucleotides, the CDR3 is TGTGCCAGCAGATTAACGAGAGAGTCACCCCTCCACTTT. It is translated as CASRLTRESPLHF.

The chain has TRBV5-8 and TRBJ2-2; 8 positions agree with TRBD2. The CDR3 has 15 amino acids. CDR1 is SGHTS, CDR2 YDEGEE, per germline. Losses at the gene ends were 3 bases for V and 3 bases for J; bases not matched to a gene: 4. CDR3 nucleotide sequence: TGTGCCAGCAGCTACCGGGGGGGCCACACCGGGGAGCTGTTTTTT. Its protein is CASSYRGGHTGELFF. Filled out from reference TRBV5-8 and TRBJ2-2, the complete variable domain reads EAGVTQSPTHLIKTRGQQATLRCSPISGHTSVYWYQQALGLGLQFLLWYDEGEERNRGNFPPRFSGRQFPNYSSELNVNALELEDSALYLCASSYRGGHTGELFFGEGSRLTVL.

This chain links TRBV6-5 with TRBJ1-5; D gene uncertain. The V gene's germline CDR1 is MNHEY and CDR2 SVGAGI. V lost 8 bases and J 12 bases, leaving 14 bases between the germline ends. This CDR3 is 11 amino acids long. The CDR3 sequence: CASSNGRFQHF. In DNA, the CDR3 is TGTGCCAGCTCAAACGGGCGTTTCCAGCATTTT.

This clone was observed once. The V call is TRBV18, the J call TRBJ1-3; unclear D gene. The germline CDR1 and CDR2 sequences are KGHSH and LQKENI. The CDR3 extends over 17 amino acids. Trimming removed 1 base from V and 0 bases from J, with 13 bases in between. The CDR3 is CASSPLGDPSSGNTIYF. CDR3 DNA: TGTGCCAGCTCACCACTAGGCGATCCCTCCTCTGGAAACACCATATATTTT.

The genes are TRBV13 and TRBJ1-1, with no clear D. The V and J ends lost 5 bases and 1 base respectively, with 11 bases between them. Germline V lookup: CDR1 PRHDT, CDR2 FYEKMQ (reference sequence). CDR3 size: 14 residues. The CDR3 loop reads CASSLLGSNTEAFF. The CDR3 DNA reads TGTGCCAGCAGCCTTCTTGGTTCGAACACTGAAGCTTTCTTT.

V gene TRBV27 combines with J gene TRBJ2-1, with 7 bases aligning to TRBD2. CDR3 size: 16 residues. Germline CDR1 is MNHEY and CDR2 is SMNVEV (reference sequence). V lost 5 bases, J lost 10 bases, and 17 bases stayed unmatched. The CDR3 region has the DNA TGTGCCAGCAGTAGGGTAGGCGGGAGACCCAATAGGGAGCAGTTCTTC. It yields the protein CASSRVGGRPNREQFF.

This chain joins TRBV5-1 and TRBJ2-1, with 11 bases aligning to TRBD2. The V segment lost 4 bases and the J segment 2 bases; nucleotides outside the gene matches: 5. The CDR3 is 16 amino acids. In germline, CDR1 is SGHRS, CDR2 YFSETQ. CDR3 in amino acids: CASSGTLAGAYNEQFF. CDR3 bases: TGCGCCAGCAGCGGAACACTAGCGGGAGCCTACAATGAGCAGTTCTTC. Combining the CDR3 with reference TRBV5-1 and TRBJ2-1 gives the whole variable domain KAGVTQTPRYLIKTRGQQVTLSCSPISGHRSVSWYQQTPGQGLQFLFEYFSETQRNKGNFPGRFSGRQFSNSRSEMNVSTLELGDSALYLCASSGTLAGAYNEQFFGPGTRLTVL.

The J gene is TRBJ2-1, the V gene TRBV19; D is possibly TRBD1 (6 bases). This CDR3 is 15 amino acids long. CDR1 and CDR2 (germline): LNHDA, SQIVND (reference sequence). The V and J ends lost 6 bases and 4 bases respectively, with 16 bases between them. The CDR3 DNA sequence: TGTGCCAGTAGGCAGGGGTCAACTATTTACAATGAGCAGTTCTTC. Translation: CASRQGSTIYNEQFF.

The rearrangement joins TRBV5-4 to TRBJ1-3, with a tentative D call TRBD1 (5 bases). CDR3 size: 14 residues. Germline loops: CDR1 SGHNT, CDR2 YYREEE (reference sequence). Between the trimmed V and J ends, which lost 4 bases and 1 base, there was a span of 9 bases. The CDR3 DNA reads as TGTGCCAGCAGCCCGCAGGGTTCTGGAAACACCATATATTTT. It is translated as CASSPQGSGNTIYF. The full variable domain, rest sourced from reference TRBV5-4 and TRBJ1-3, is ETGVTQSPTHLIKTRGQQVTLRCSSQSGHNTVSWYQQALGQGPQFIFQYYREEENGRGNFPPRFSGLQFPNYSSELNVNALELDDSALYLCASSPQGSGNTIYFGEGSWLTVV.

CDR3 loop: CASSFPGTSESYNEQFF. CDR3 DNA sequence: TGCGCCAGCAGCTTCCCCGGGACTAGCGAGTCCTACAATGAGCAGTTCTTC. The genes are TRBV4-1 and TRBJ2-1; TRBD2 matches 10 bases. Losses at the gene ends were 5 bases for V and 1 base for J; bases not matched to a gene: 8. Germline CDR1 and CDR2: MGHRA and YSYEKL. The CDR3 spans 17 residues.

The sample holds one count of this clone. The chain combines TRBV10-1 with TRBJ1-1; D is unresolved. The germline V and J ends were trimmed by 9 bases and 1 base, with 6 bases remaining between them. Germline CDR1 WNHNN, CDR2 SYGVQD (reference sequence). CDR3 length: 11 amino acids. The CDR3: CARSQNTEAFF. The DNA for the CDR3 is TGCGCCAGAAGCCAGAACACTGAAGCTTTCTTT.

This rearrangement joins TRBV29-1 to TRBJ1-1; no definite D call. V lost 4 bases and J 0 bases, leaving 9 bases between the germline ends. The CDR3 is made up of 13 amino acids. Germline V gene sequence: CDR1 SQVTM, CDR2 ANQGSEA. The CDR3 is CSVGAQLNTEAFF. The CDR3 nucleotides read TGCAGCGTTGGGGCACAACTGAACACTGAAGCTTTCTTT.

J is TRBJ1-2 and V is TRBV12-5; D uncertain. Trimming removed 1 base from V and 4 bases from J, with 13 bases in between. The V gene's germline CDR1 is LGHNT and CDR2 FRNRAP. The CDR3 totals 15 residues. CDR3 residues: CASGLDDLIGYGYTF. For the CDR3, the DNA is TGTGCTAGTGGTTTGGACGATTTGATAGGCTATGGCTACACCTTC.

V usage is TRBV7-6 and J usage is TRBJ2-7; the D call may be TRBD1 or TRBD2 (5 bases each). Trimming stripped 9 bases from V and 2 bases from J, with 23 bases between. Germline lookup yields CDR1 SGHVS and CDR2 FNYEAQ. The CDR3 runs 16 residues. The DNA for the CDR3 is TGTGCCAGTCCCCCTAGAGGGGTGGAGCGAACCTACGAGCAGTACTTC. Protein product: CASPPRGVERTYEQYF.

To note about this clone: This specimen includes other DNA sequences encoding the same CDR3. For the CDR3, the DNA is TGTGCCAGCAGTGACCGATACTACGAGCAGTACTTC. This sequence encodes CASSDRYYEQYF. The chain uses TRBV27 and TRBJ2-7; no clear D. The CDR3 length is 12 residues. From germline, CDR1 is MNHEY and CDR2 SMNVEV (reference sequence). Trimming shortened V by 5 bases and J by 3 bases, and 8 bases separated the two germline ends.

Notes on this clone: The sample holds other DNA sequences that translate to the same CDR3. V and J are TRBV19 and TRBJ2-4; 9 nucleotides agree with TRBD2. The CDR3 contains 15 residues. Trimming removed 10 bases from V and 9 bases from J; junction bases left unmatched: 16. The germline V gene encodes CDR1 LNHDA and CDR2 SQIVND (reference sequence). CDR3 sequence: CATRMTGTSFSIQYF. The CDR3 DNA reads as TGTGCCACCAGGATGACCGGGACTAGCTTTTCCATTCAGTACTTC.

This chain connects TRBV28 to TRBJ1-5, with TRBD1 matching over 7 bases. The CDR3 loop spans 19 amino acids. CDR1 is MDHEN and CDR2 is SYDVKM in the germline V gene. V dropped 5 bases and J dropped 0; count of bases not matched to a gene: 16. CDR3: CASSQGHRGLVYSNQPQHF. The CDR3 DNA reads as TGTGCCAGCAGTCAAGGGCACAGGGGTCTTGTTTATAGCAATCAGCCCCAGCATTTT. The full variable domain, rest sourced from reference TRBV28 and TRBJ1-5, is DVKVTQSSRYLVKRTGEKVFLECVQDMDHENMFWYRQDPGLGLRLIYFSYDVKMKEKGDIPEGYSVSREKKERFSLILESASTNQTSMYLCASSQGHRGLVYSNQPQHFGDGTRLSIL.

The chain uses TRBV3-1 (or the pseudogene TRBV3-2) and TRBJ2-7; D is unresolved. CDR3 length: 15 residues. Trimming stripped 1 base from V and 6 bases from J, with 16 bases between. The germline CDR1 and CDR2 sequences are LGHDT and YNNKEL (reference sequence). The CDR3 loop is CASSQGWGGLPEQYF. The CDR3 DNA is TGTGCCAGCAGCCAAGGATGGGGTGGCCTCCCCGAGCAGTACTTC.